Listed here are 14 T cell receptor beta chains from one sample, sequenced in a study of cytomegalovirus exposure and HLA in healthy donors. This PCR relied on a set of 60 Vbeta primers and 13 Jbeta primers. Repertoires were generated with immunoSEQ multiplex PCR, while TCRdb's copy carries only in-frame clones and drops some. Counted here are 63,000 or so clones, around 72% occurring once; the ten biggest clones make up about 7.1%. The specimen was PBMCs. All receptors derive from a woman aged 25 to 39 in good health and CMV-seropositive.

This clone was seen only once. This chain joins TRBV10-1 and TRBJ2-1, with TRBD1 as a possible D gene (7 bases). V was cut by 3 bases and J by 7 bases, with 10 bases left in between. This CDR3 has 13 amino acids. In germline, CDR1 is WNHNN, CDR2 SYGVQD (reference sequence). DNA of the CDR3: TGCGCCAGCAGTGACCCAGGGGGGAATGAGCAGTTCTTC. Its protein is CASSDPGGNEQFF.

The V gene is TRBV5-1, the J gene TRBJ1-1; D is possibly TRBD1 (6 bases). Per germline, CDR1 SGHRS and CDR2 YFSETQ. V was trimmed by 5 bases and J by 8 bases, leaving 13 bases between them. The CDR3 extends over 12 amino acids. The CDR3 DNA reads TGCGCCAGCAGTCTCACAGGGCCCGAAGCTTTCTTT. Translation gives CASSLTGPEAFF.

V is TRBV6-1 and J is TRBJ2-7; 11 bases line up with TRBD2. The V gene's germline CDR1 is MNHNS and CDR2 SASEGT. The CDR3 sequence is 15 residues long. The V and J ends lost 1 base and 12 bases, in that order; junction bases with no gene match: 11. CDR3 sequence reads: CASSEGLAGGLALYF. CDR3 coding DNA: TGTGCCAGCAGTGAAGGGCTAGCGGGAGGATTAGCGTTGTACTTC.

This clone was observed a handful of times. Other DNA sequences from this sample encode an identical CDR3 as well. V gene TRBV6-5 combines with J gene TRBJ2-2; 13 bases line up with TRBD2. V dropped 1 base and J dropped 6; count of bases not matched to a gene: 2. This CDR3 region has 16 residues. From germline, CDR1 is MNHEY and CDR2 SVGAGI. CDR3 sequence: CASSYLTSGRPGELFF. As DNA, the CDR3 is TGTGCCAGCAGTTACTTGACTAGCGGGAGGCCCGGGGAGCTGTTTTTT.

The chain recombines TRBV7-2 with TRBJ2-5, with TRBD2 identical over 11 bases. Germline V CDR1 and CDR2: SGHTA, FQGNSA. CDR3 length equals 15 residues. V trimming: 1 base; J trimming: 6 bases; junction bases outside the gene matches: 4. The CDR3 DNA reads as TGTGCCAGCAGCTTAGGTAGCGGGGGGGGAAAGACCCAGTACTTC. This codes for CASSLGSGGGKTQYF.

The V call is TRBV4-3, the J call TRBJ2-7; D possibly corresponds to TRBD1 (6 bases). The CDR3 extends over 15 amino acids. Germline assignment: CDR1 LGHNA and CDR2 YSLEER. V was pared by 1 base and J by 0 bases, with 10 bases between. CDR3 sequence: CASSQVLDSSYEQYF. The DNA of the CDR3 is TGCGCCAGCAGCCAAGTTTTGGACAGCTCCTACGAGCAGTACTTC.

V is TRBV6-6 and J is TRBJ2-2; TRBD2 might be the D (5 bases). The germline V gene encodes CDR1 MNHNY and CDR2 SVGAGI (reference sequence). The ends were cut back, 4 bases at V and 4 bases at J, with 10 bases in the middle. The CDR3 is made up of 14 amino acids. Here the CDR3 reads CASSSYEGTGELFF. The CDR3 bases are TGTGCCAGCAGTTCCTACGAGGGCACCGGGGAGCTGTTTTTT.

The chain recombines TRBV27 with TRBJ2-1; 10 nucleotides line up with TRBD2. CDR3 length equals 15 residues. The germline V gene encodes CDR1 MNHEY and CDR2 SMNVEV (reference sequence). The J segment lost 4 bases and the V segment lost 6 bases, leaving 6 bases of the junction unmatched. The CDR3 DNA reads as TGTGCCAGCAGCGAGGGACTAGCGATGTACAATGAGCAGTTCTTC. It is translated as CASSEGLAMYNEQFF.

The rearrangement joins TRBV29-1 to TRBJ2-7, with 8 bases matching TRBD1. V shed 4 bases and J 4 bases; nucleotides not matched to a gene: 12. This CDR3 has 15 amino acids. The germline gives CDR1 SQVTM, CDR2 ANQGSEA. The CDR3 DNA follows: TGCAGCGTTGGGGTTTGGCCAGGGGGCAGGTACGAGCAGTACTTC. This gives the protein CSVGVWPGGRYEQYF.

The chain recombines TRBV6-5 with TRBJ1-5; 7 nucleotides agree with TRBD1. This CDR3 region has 14 residues. Per the germline V gene, CDR1 is MNHEY and CDR2 is SVGAGI. Trimming removed 5 bases from V and 5 bases from J; junction bases left unmatched: 6. The CDR3 sequence: CASSPRQGYQPQHF. In DNA, the CDR3 is TGTGCCAGCAGTCCTCGACAGGGTTATCAGCCCCAGCATTTT.

The chain has TRBV13 and TRBJ1-3, with D perhaps matching TRBD1 (5 bases). The germline V gene encodes CDR1 PRHDT and CDR2 FYEKMQ (reference sequence). V was clipped by 10 bases and J by 2 bases, with 15 bases between them. The CDR3 runs to 14 residues. DNA of the CDR3: TGTGCCAACCGGGAGGTGGGGCCTGGAAACACCATATATTTT. It yields the protein CANREVGPGNTIYF.

This clone was seen more than once but under ten times. The rearrangement uses TRBV6-6 and TRBJ1-4; 7 bases agree with TRBD1. V gave up 2 bases and J gave up 5 bases; unmatched junction bases: 5. Per the germline V gene, CDR1 is MNHNY and CDR2 is SVGAGI (reference sequence). The CDR3 loop spans 15 amino acids. CDR3 loop: CASSYKDRWNEKLFF. The CDR3, as DNA: TGTGCCAGCAGTTACAAGGACAGGTGGAATGAAAAACTGTTTTTT.

The chain has TRBV27 and TRBJ1-1; no clear D. The CDR3 has 14 amino acids. Trimming cost V 5 bases and J 0 bases, with 10 bases left between them. CDR1 and CDR2 from the germline V gene are MNHEY and SMNVEV (reference sequence). CDR3 nucleotides: TGTGCCAGCAGTCCTCTTCTCGTGAACACTGAAGCTTTCTTT. It is translated as CASSPLLVNTEAFF.

V usage is TRBV15 and J usage is TRBJ1-6, with 9 bases matching TRBD1. Germline V gene data show CDR1 as LNHNV and CDR2 as YYDKDF (reference sequence). The CDR3 spans 17 residues. With 3 bases clipped from V and 8 bases from J, the junction kept 11 bases outside the gene matches. The CDR3 reads CATSRGRGTGYHSPLHF. In nucleotides, the CDR3 is TGTGCCACCAGCAGGGGCCGGGGGACAGGGTATCATTCACCCCTCCACTTT.